The 26 T cell receptor beta chains listed next were all sequenced from one sample in a study of long-term antiretroviral therapy in people with HIV. Run at survey level, the immunoSEQ assay was version v3.0. The repertoire was sequenced with immunoSEQ multiplex PCR; TCRdb's copy has only in-frame clones and lacks some. The sample contains around 29,000 clones, about 90% of which appear only once. The sample consisted of unsorted PBMCs, taken 1.1 years after starting antiretroviral therapy. All receptors come from a man aged 18 to 35 with HIV.

The chain employs TRBV4-2 and TRBJ2-7; 8 bases are a match to TRBD2. V was clipped by 3 bases and J by 4 bases; unmatched bases: 14. The germline V gene has CDR1 LGHNA and CDR2 YNFKEQ. CDR3 size: 17 residues. DNA for the CDR3: TGTGCCAGCAGCCATCCCGGAGAGGGACTAGGGGGTTACGAGCAGTACTTC. It translates to CASSHPGEGLGGYEQYF.

This clone has just one count. V gene TRBV9 combines with J gene TRBJ1-3, with no clear D. The germline gives CDR1 SGDLS, CDR2 YYNGEE. Trimming shortened V by 2 bases and J by 3 bases, and 15 bases separated the two germline ends. The CDR3 contains 16 residues. The CDR3 spells CASSVDLPDFGNTIYF. The CDR3, as DNA: TGTGCCAGCAGCGTGGACCTCCCGGATTTTGGAAACACCATATATTTT.

This chain connects TRBV25-1 to TRBJ2-2, with 10 bases fitting TRBD1. CDR1 and CDR2 (germline): MGHDK, SYGVNS. CDR3 length: 14 amino acids. Trimming cost V 8 bases and J 1 base; bases outside gene matches: 1. The CDR3 DNA is TGTGCCAGCCGGGACAGGGGGAACACCGGGGAGCTGTTTTTT. Encoded protein: CASRDRGNTGELFF.

V usage is TRBV4-1 and J usage is TRBJ1-1; D unclear. This CDR3 region has 15 residues. Trimming shortened V by 2 bases and J by 0 bases, and 10 bases separated the two germline ends. Germline values: CDR1 MGHRA, CDR2 YSYEKL. In DNA form, the CDR3 reads TGCGCCAGCAGCCAATCCACAGAAATGAACACTGAAGCTTTCTTT. It codes for CASSQSTEMNTEAFF.

J is TRBJ2-5 and V is TRBV5-6; 8 bases are a match to TRBD1. Germline CDR1 reads SGHDT; CDR2 reads YYEEEE. The CDR3 has 15 residues. The junction had 6 bases not matched to a gene; V was cut back by 0 bases and J by 5 bases. The CDR3 DNA reads TGTGCCAGCAGCTTGGGTTCAGGGGGCGGGGAGACCCAGTACTTC. Its translation is CASSLGSGGGETQYF.

By proportion, this clone is medium-sized. J is TRBJ2-7 and V is TRBV30, with TRBD1 matching over 10 bases. V lost 0 bases, J lost 3 bases, and 5 bases stayed unmatched. The CDR3 runs to 15 residues. CDR1 is GTSNPN, CDR2 SVGIG, per germline (reference sequence). The CDR3 DNA is TGTGCCTGGAGTGTAGGACAGGGGGTGATCTACGAGCAGTACTTC. This gives the protein CAWSVGQGVIYEQYF.

This clone was detected a few times. The CDR3 spells CATWAGLEQYF. The CDR3 nucleotides are TGTGCCACGTGGGCAGGGCTCGAGCAGTACTTC. The chain carries TRBV7-9 and TRBJ2-7; TRBD1 might be the D (5 bases). V gave up 10 bases and J gave up 6 bases, with 13 bases separating them. Germline-derived CDR1 and CDR2 are SEHNR and FQNEAQ (reference sequence). The CDR3 is 11 residues long.

This chain joins TRBV15 and TRBJ1-1, with TRBD1 identical over 8 bases. Germline-derived CDR1 and CDR2 are LNHNV and YYDKDF (reference sequence). This CDR3 contains 15 residues. The trim removed 3 bases at V and 7 bases at J, leaving 10 bases unmatched. CDR3 amino acids: CATSRYTLGQGEAFF. The DNA of the CDR3 is TGTGCCACCAGCAGGTACACCCTTGGACAGGGTGAAGCTTTCTTT.

The V gene is TRBV19, the J gene TRBJ2-3; the D gene is possibly TRBD1 (5 bases). The CDR3 is 14 amino acids. V was pared by 6 bases and J by 14 bases, with 24 bases between. CDR1 is LNHDA, CDR2 SQIVND, per germline (reference sequence). The CDR3 here is CASRGDRGPNQGYF. For the CDR3, the DNA is TGTGCCAGTAGGGGCGATAGGGGCCCTAACCAGGGGTATTTT.

The DNA of the CDR3 is TGTGCCAGCAGTTCCAGGGATTTGGACGAGCAGTACTTC. This codes for CASSSRDLDEQYF. V gene TRBV6-1 combines with J gene TRBJ2-7, with D possibly being TRBD1 (5 bases). The CDR3 length is 13 residues. V shed 5 bases and J shed 5 bases, with 13 bases lying between them. Germline loops: CDR1 MNHNS, CDR2 SASEGT.

This clone was detected only once. V gene TRBV6-7 combines with J gene TRBJ2-5, with 11 bases fitting TRBD1. TRBV6-7 is filed as an ORF, its function uncertain. The CDR3 is made up of 16 amino acids. The junction had 5 bases not matched to a gene; V was cut back by 0 bases and J by 5 bases. This CDR3 is CASSYSRDRGSETQYF. CDR3 sequence (DNA): TGTGCCAGCAGTTACTCGAGGGACAGGGGGTCGGAGACCCAGTACTTC.

The rearrangement joins TRBV6-6 to TRBJ2-7; the match to TRBD2 covers 10 bases. The CDR3 is 14 amino acids. Germline-derived CDR1 and CDR2 are MNHNY and SVGAGI (reference sequence). The ends lost 5 bases at V and 1 base at J; junction bases unmatched: 2. CDR3 sequence (DNA): TGTGCCAGCAGTAAGACTAGCGGGTCCTACGAGCAGTACTTC. The encoded protein is CASSKTSGSYEQYF.

The chain has TRBV30 and TRBJ2-7; perhaps TRBD1 as D (6 bases). Trimming stripped 0 bases from V and 3 bases from J, with 12 bases between. The CDR3 contains 14 residues. Germline V gene lookup returns CDR1 GTSNPN and CDR2 SVGIG (reference sequence). For the CDR3, the DNA is TGTGCCTGGAGTGTACAGGGTGTAGTCTACGAGCAGTACTTC. It codes for CAWSVQGVVYEQYF.

This sequence joins TRBV5-4 and TRBJ2-7; TRBD1 matches at 8 bases. Trimming at V came to 5 bases and at J to 0 bases, leaving 10 bases not matched to a gene. CDR3 length: 16 amino acids. Germline V gives CDR1 SGHNT, CDR2 YYREEE (reference sequence). The CDR3 is CASRDWKDRASYEQYF. Written as DNA, the CDR3 is TGTGCCAGCAGGGATTGGAAGGACAGGGCCTCCTACGAGCAGTACTTC. Full variable domain (remainder filled in from reference TRBV5-4 and TRBJ2-7): ETGVTQSPTHLIKTRGQQVTLRCSSQSGHNTVSWYQQALGQGPQFIFQYYREEENGRGNFPPRFSGLQFPNYSSELNVNALELDDSALYLCASRDWKDRASYEQYFGPGTRLTVT.

The chain couples TRBV9 to TRBJ1-2; D is perhaps TRBD1 (5 bases). Germline-derived CDR1 and CDR2 are SGDLS and YYNGEE. The V gene lost 3 bases and the J gene lost 2 bases, with 17 bases spanning the gap. The CDR3 covers 16 residues. CDR3 sequence (DNA): TGTGCCAGCAGCGCTGTGAGGGGAGGGGAAAACTATGGCTACACCTTC. Translating it yields CASSAVRGGENYGYTF.

This clone is a singleton in its sample. One junction end disagrees with the germline gene, perhaps due to a read error. The rearrangement links TRBV6-6 to TRBJ1-1; D possibly corresponds to TRBD1 (6 bases). CDR1 is MNHNY, CDR2 SVGAGI, per germline (reference sequence). There are 15 residues in the CDR3. The CDR3 sequence is CASTYFRGQNTEAFF. Written as DNA, the CDR3 is TGTGCCAGCACTTACTTCAGGGGACAAAACACTGAAGCTTTCTTT.

In nucleotides, the CDR3 is TGTGCCAGCAGCTTATTGGCGGGAGAGATCTACGAGCAGTACTTC. It specifies CASSLLAGEIYEQYF. The genes are TRBV11-2 and TRBJ2-7; 7 bases align to TRBD2. Germline CDR1 SGHAT, CDR2 FQNNGV. The CDR3 contains 15 residues. V lost 2 bases to trimming and J lost 3 bases; unmatched junction nucleotides: 7. The full variable domain, in which reference TRBV11-2 and TRBJ2-7 provide the parts outside the CDR3, is EAGVAQSPRYKIIEKRQSVAFWCNPISGHATLYWYQQILGQGPKLLIQFQNNGVVDDSQLPKDRFSAERLKGVDSTLKIQPAKLEDSAVYLCASSLLAGEIYEQYFGPGTRLTVT.

About this clone: Sequence at one end of the junction differs from germline and may be a read error. V gene TRBV11-2 combines with J gene TRBJ2-3, with 11 nucleotides matching TRBD2. Germline CDR1 reads SGHAT; CDR2 reads FQNNGV. The CDR3 loop spans 16 amino acids. CDR3 sequence: CASSPGTSGQWDTQCF. The CDR3 nucleotides are TGTGCCAGCAGCCCCGGGACTAGCGGACAGTGGGATACGCAGTGTTTT.

The rearrangement links TRBV6-5 to TRBJ2-5; D gene uncertain. This CDR3 contains 14 residues. Per germline, CDR1 MNHEY and CDR2 SVGAGI. V lost 5 bases to trimming and J lost 5 bases, with 15 bases between them. CDR3 DNA sequence: TGTGCCAGCAGTGGGCCGGGCCTGGTGGAGACCCAGTACTTC. Translated, it gives CASSGPGLVETQYF.

V is TRBV28 and J is TRBJ2-3; D perhaps matches TRBD2 (6 bases). In germline, CDR1 is MDHEN, CDR2 SYDVKM. CDR3 size: 14 residues. V lost 4 bases and J 0 bases, leaving 8 bases between the germline ends. CDR3 amino acids: CASSSEGSTDTQYF. CDR3 sequence (DNA): TGTGCCAGCAGTTCGGAGGGAAGCACAGATACGCAGTATTTT.

The rearrangement joins TRBV19 to TRBJ2-3; 8 bases line up with TRBD1. CDR1 and CDR2 from the germline V gene are LNHDA and SQIVND (reference sequence). This CDR3 is 14 amino acids long. V dropped 5 bases and J dropped 3; count of bases not matched to a gene: 4. DNA of the CDR3: TGTGCCAGTAGTGTGGGACAGGCAACAGATACGCAGTATTTT. This encodes CASSVGQATDTQYF. Drawing the rest from reference TRBV19 and TRBJ2-3, the complete variable domain is DGGITQSPKYLFRKEGQNVTLSCEQNLNHDAMYWYRQDPGQGLRLIYYSQIVNDFQKGDIAEGYSVSREKKESFPLTVTSAQKNPTAFYLCASSVGQATDTQYFGPGTRLTVL.

The chain links TRBV30 to TRBJ1-2; D remains ambiguous. Trimming pared 5 bases from V and 8 bases from J, leaving 18 bases between. Germline V gene sequence: CDR1 GTSNPN, CDR2 SVGIG (reference sequence). This CDR3 is built from 13 residues. The CDR3 loop reads CAWLNTGSRGYTF. The CDR3 DNA is TGTGCCTGGCTGAATACCGGGTCTCGCGGCTACACCTTC.

V is TRBV15 and J is TRBJ1-2, with TRBD1 matching 7 bases. Trimming at V came to 7 bases and at J to 4 bases, leaving 9 bases not matched to a gene. Germline loops: CDR1 LNHNV, CDR2 YYDKDF (reference sequence). The CDR3 is 14 residues long. CDR3 nucleotides: TGTGCCACCAAAGGGCCGGGACAGTTCTATGGCTACACCTTC. It specifies CATKGPGQFYGYTF. Supplemented by reference TRBV15 and TRBJ1-2, the full variable domain reads DAMVIQNPRYQVTQFGKPVTLSCSQTLNHNVMYWYQQKSSQAPKLLFHYYDKDFNNEADTPDNFQSRRPNTSFCFLDIRSPGLGDTAMYLCATKGPGQFYGYTFGSGTRLTVV.

J is TRBJ1-3 and V is TRBV30; no definite D call. This CDR3 comprises 12 residues. Deletions cut 5 bases from V and 0 bases from J, with 5 bases between. Germline V gives CDR1 GTSNPN, CDR2 SVGIG (reference sequence). CDR3 sequence (DNA): TGTGCCTGGGACTTCTCTGGAAACACCATATATTTT. Protein product: CAWDFSGNTIYF.

This clone is a singleton in its sample. The chain links TRBV5-6 to TRBJ1-5; D is uncertain. CDR3 length: 14 amino acids. With 2 bases removed from V and 5 bases from J, the gap between germline ends came to 11 bases. Germline V gene data show CDR1 as SGHDT and CDR2 as YYEEEE. CDR3 sequence (DNA): TGTGCCAGCAGCTTAGGGTCCCATGATCAGCCCCAGCATTTT. Translating it yields CASSLGSHDQPQHF. Together with reference TRBV5-6 and TRBJ1-5, the CDR3 gives the full variable domain: DAGVTQSPTHLIKTRGQQVTLRCSPKSGHDTVSWYQQALGQGPQFIFQYYEEEERQRGNFPDRFSGHQFPNYSSELNVNALLLGDSALYLCASSLGSHDQPQHFGDGTRLSIL.

The chain has TRBV6-6 and TRBJ2-3, with a weak D call TRBD1 (5 bases). Germline CDR1 MNHNY, CDR2 SVGAGI (reference sequence). V lost 6 bases and J lost 0, with 13 bases in between. The CDR3 is 15 residues long. CDR3 DNA sequence: TGTGCCAGCAGCAAACTCAGGGATAGCACAGATACGCAGTATTTT. Translation gives CASSKLRDSTDTQYF.